The clone carrying this TCR beta chain was seen only a few times. Its antigen remains unknown. The data were taken from a study of cytomegalovirus exposure and HLA in healthy donors. Overall study context: Around 200 million T cells yielded more than 90 million unique TCR beta sequences, as an earlier analysis found.

The PCR had 60 Vbeta and 13 Jbeta primers. This table comes from immunoSEQ multiplex PCR, and its TCRdb copy is limited to in-frame clones, with some not included. The data show about 120,000 clones, about 16% seen once. Study conclusions and caveats: In all likelihood, a cluster of highly shared sequence variants was a sequencing artifact. By HLA locus, TCR association rates varied in a later analysis, with DRB1 showing the most and HLA-C the fewest.

The CDR3 sequence is 16 residues long. J lost 7 bases, V lost 0 bases, and 8 bases had no gene match. CDR1 is LGHNA, CDR2 YSLEER, per germline. Sequencing was performed on PBMCs. The origin of this receptor is a woman aged 18-29 years in good health and CMV-seronegative. This chain connects TRBV4-3 to TRBJ2-2; 7 bases match TRBD1. This CDR3 is CASSQDTKGADGELFF. Written as DNA, the CDR3 is TGCGCCAGCAGCCAAGATACGAAGGGGGCGGACGGGGAGCTGTTTTTT.